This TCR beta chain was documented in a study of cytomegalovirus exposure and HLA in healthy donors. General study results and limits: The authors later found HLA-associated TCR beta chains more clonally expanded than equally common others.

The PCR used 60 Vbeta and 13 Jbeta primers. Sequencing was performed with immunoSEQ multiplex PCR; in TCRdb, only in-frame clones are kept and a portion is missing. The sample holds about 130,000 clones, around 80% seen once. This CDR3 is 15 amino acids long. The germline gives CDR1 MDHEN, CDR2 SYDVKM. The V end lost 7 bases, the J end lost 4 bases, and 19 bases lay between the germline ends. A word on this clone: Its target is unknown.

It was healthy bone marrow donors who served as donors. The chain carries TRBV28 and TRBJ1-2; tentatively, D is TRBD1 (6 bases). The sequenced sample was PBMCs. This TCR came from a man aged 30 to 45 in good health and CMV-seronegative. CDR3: CASTISPQGIYGYTF. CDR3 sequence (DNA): TGTGCCAGCACCATAAGCCCACAGGGTATCTATGGCTACACCTTC.